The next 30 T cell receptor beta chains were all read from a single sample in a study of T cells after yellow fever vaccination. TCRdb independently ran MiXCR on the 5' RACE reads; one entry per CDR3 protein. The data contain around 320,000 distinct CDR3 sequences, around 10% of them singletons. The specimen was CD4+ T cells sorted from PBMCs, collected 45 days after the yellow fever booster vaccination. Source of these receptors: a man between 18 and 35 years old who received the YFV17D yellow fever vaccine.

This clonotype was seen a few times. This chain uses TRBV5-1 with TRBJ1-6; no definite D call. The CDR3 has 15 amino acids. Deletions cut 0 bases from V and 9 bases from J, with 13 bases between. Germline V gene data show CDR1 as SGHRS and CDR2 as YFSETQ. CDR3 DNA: TGCGCCAGCAGCTTGGCCTATGGTACCGGTTCACCCCTCCACTTT. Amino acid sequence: CASSLAYGTGSPLHF.

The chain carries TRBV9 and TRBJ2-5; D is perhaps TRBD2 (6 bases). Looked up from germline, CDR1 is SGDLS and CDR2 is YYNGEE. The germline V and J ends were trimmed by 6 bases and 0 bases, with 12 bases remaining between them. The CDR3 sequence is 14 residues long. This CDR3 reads CASTRGGYQETQYF. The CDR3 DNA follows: TGTGCCAGCACGCGTGGAGGGTACCAAGAGACCCAGTACTTC.

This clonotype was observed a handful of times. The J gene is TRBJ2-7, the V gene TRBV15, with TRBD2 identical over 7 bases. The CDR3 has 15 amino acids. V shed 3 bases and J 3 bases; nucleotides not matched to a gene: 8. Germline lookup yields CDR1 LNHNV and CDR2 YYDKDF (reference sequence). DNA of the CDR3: TGTGCCACCAGCAGGGGAGGGGCAACCGACTACGAGCAGTACGTC. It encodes CATSRGGATDYEQYV.

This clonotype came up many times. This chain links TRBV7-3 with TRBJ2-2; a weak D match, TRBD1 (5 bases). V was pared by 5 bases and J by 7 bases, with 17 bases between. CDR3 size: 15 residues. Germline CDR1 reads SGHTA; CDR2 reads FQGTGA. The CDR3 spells CASSPFGQGDGELFF. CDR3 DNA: TGTGCCAGCAGCCCCTTTGGGCAGGGTGACGGGGAGCTGTTTTTT.

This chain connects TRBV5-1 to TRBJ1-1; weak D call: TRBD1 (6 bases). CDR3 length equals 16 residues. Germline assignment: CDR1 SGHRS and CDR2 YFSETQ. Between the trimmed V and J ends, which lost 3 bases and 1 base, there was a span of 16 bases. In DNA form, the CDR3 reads TGCGCCAGCAGCTCGATGCCACTACAGGGGAACACTGAAGCTTTCTTT. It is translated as CASSSMPLQGNTEAFF.

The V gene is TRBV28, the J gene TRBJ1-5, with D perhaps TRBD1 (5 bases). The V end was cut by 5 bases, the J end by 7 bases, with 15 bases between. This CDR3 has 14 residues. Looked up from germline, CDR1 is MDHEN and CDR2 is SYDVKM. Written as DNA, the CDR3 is TGTGCCAGCAGTACTGGGGCGGTTAAACAGCCCCAGCATTTT. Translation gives CASSTGAVKQPQHF.

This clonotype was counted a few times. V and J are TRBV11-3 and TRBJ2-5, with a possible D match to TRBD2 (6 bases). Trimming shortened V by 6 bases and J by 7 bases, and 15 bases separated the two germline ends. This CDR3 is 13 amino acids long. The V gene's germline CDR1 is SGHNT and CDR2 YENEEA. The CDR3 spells CASSPETRGTQYF. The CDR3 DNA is TGTGCCAGCAGTCCCGAGACGCGGGGGACCCAGTACTTC.

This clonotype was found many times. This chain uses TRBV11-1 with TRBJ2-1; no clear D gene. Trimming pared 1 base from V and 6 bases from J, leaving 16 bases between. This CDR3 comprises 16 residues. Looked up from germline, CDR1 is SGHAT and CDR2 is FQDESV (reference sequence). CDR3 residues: CASSLGPSVGSNEQFF. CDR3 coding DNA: TGTGCCAGCAGCTTAGGCCCCTCGGTGGGCTCCAATGAGCAGTTCTTC.

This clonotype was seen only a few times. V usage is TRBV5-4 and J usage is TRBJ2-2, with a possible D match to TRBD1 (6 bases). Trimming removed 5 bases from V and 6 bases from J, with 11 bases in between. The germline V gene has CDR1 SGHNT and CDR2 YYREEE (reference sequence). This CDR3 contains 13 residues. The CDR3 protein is CASRLTGSGELFF. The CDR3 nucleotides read TGTGCCAGCAGGCTTACAGGGTCCGGGGAGCTGTTTTTT.

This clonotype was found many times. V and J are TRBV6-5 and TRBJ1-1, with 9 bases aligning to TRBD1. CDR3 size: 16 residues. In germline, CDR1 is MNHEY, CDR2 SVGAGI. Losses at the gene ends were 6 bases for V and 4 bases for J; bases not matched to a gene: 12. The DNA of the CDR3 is TGTGCCAGCAGCATATCCGGCACAGGGGGCCTCACTGAAGCTTTCTTT. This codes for CASSISGTGGLTEAFF.

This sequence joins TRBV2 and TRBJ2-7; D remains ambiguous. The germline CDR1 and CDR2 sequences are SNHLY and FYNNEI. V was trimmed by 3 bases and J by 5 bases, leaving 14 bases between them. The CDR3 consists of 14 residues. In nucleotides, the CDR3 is TGTGCCAGCAGTGATTTGGTGGCATCTAACGAGCAGTACTTC. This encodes CASSDLVASNEQYF.

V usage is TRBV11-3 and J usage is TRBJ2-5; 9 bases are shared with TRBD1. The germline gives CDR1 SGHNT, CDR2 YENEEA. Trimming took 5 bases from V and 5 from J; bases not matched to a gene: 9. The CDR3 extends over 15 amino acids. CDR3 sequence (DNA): TGTGCCAGCAGCGCGTCAACAGGGGGCGGGGAGACCCAGTACTTC. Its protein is CASSASTGGGETQYF.

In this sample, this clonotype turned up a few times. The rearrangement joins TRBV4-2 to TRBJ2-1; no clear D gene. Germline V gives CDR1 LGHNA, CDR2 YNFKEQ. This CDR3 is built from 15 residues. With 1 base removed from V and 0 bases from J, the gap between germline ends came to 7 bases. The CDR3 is CASSQATDSYNEQFF. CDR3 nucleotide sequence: TGTGCCAGCAGCCAAGCGACCGACTCCTACAATGAGCAGTTCTTC.

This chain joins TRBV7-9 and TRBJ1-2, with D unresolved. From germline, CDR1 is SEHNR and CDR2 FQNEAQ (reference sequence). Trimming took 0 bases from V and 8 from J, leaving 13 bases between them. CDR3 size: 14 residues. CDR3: CASSLAGSRSGYTF. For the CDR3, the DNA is TGTGCCAGCAGCTTAGCGGGCAGCCGGAGCGGCTACACCTTC. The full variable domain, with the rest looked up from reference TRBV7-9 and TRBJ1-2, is DTGVSQNPRHKITKRGQNVTFRCDPISEHNRLYWYRQTLGQGPEFLTYFQNEAQLEKSRLLSDRFSAERPKGSFSTLEIQRTEQGDSAMYLCASSLAGSRSGYTFGSGTRLTVV.

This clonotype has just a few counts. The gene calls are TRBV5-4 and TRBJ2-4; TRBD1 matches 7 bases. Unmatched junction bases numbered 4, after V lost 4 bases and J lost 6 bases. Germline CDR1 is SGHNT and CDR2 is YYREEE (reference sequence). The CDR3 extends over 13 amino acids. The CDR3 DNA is TGTGCCAGCAGCATGACAGGGACAAACATTCAGTACTTC. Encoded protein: CASSMTGTNIQYF.

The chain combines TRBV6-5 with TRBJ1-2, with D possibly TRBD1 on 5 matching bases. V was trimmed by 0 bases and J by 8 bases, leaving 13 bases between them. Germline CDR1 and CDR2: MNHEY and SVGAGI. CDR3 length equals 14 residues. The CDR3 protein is CASSYSMLGDGYTF. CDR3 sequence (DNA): TGTGCCAGCAGTTACTCGATGCTGGGGGACGGCTACACCTTC.

The CDR3: CASSQGRGQAYGYTF. The CDR3 region has the DNA TGTGCCAGCAGCCAAGGGAGGGGGCAGGCGTATGGCTACACCTTC. The chain uses TRBV14 and TRBJ1-2, with 7 bases identical to TRBD1. There are 15 residues in the CDR3. With V trimmed by 1 base and J by 5 bases, 7 bases remained unmatched. Germline loops: CDR1 SGHDN, CDR2 FVKESK.

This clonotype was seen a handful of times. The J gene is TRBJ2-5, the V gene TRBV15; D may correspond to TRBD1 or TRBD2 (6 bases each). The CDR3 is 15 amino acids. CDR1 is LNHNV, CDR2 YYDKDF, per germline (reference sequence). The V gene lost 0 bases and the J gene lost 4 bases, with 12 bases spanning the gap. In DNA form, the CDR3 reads TGTGCCACCAGCAGAGACCCGGGGGCGGGAGAGACCCAGTACTTC. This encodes CATSRDPGAGETQYF.

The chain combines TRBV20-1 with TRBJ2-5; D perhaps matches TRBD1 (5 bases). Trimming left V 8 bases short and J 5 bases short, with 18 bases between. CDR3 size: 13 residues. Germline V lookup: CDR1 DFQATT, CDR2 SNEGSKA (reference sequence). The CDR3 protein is CSPREGNGETQYF. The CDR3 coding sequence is TGCAGTCCCAGGGAAGGGAATGGGGAGACCCAGTACTTC.

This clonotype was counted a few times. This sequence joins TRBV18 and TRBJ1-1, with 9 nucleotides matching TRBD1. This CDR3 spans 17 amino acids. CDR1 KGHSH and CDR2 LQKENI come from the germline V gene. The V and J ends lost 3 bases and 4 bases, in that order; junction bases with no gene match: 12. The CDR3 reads CASSPPGQGYGGTEAFF. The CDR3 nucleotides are TGTGCCAGCTCACCGCCGGGACAGGGCTACGGGGGCACTGAAGCTTTCTTT.

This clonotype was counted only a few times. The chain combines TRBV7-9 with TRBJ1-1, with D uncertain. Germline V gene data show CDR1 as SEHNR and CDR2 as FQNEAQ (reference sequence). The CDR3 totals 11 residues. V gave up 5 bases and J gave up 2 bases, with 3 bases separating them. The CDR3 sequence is CASSINTEAFF. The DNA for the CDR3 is TGTGCCAGCAGCATTAACACTGAAGCTTTCTTT.

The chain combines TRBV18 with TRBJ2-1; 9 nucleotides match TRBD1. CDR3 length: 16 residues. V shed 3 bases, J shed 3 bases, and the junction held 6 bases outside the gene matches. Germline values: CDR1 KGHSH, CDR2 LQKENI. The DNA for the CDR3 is TGTGCCAGCTCACCGCTTCACAGGGGGCTCTACAATGAGCAGTTCTTC. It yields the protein CASSPLHRGLYNEQFF.

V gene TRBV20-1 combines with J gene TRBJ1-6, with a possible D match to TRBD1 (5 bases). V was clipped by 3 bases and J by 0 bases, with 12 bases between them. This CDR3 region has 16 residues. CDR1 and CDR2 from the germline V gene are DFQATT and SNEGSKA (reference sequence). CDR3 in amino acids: CSARGERSSYNSPLHF. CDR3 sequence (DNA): TGCAGTGCTAGGGGGGAGAGGAGCTCCTATAATTCACCCCTCCACTTT.

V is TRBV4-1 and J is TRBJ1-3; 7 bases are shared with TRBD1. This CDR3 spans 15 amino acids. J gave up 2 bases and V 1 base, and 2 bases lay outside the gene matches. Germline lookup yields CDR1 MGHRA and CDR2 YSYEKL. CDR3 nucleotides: TGCGCCAGCAGCCAAGGGGACAGTCCTGGAAACACCATATATTTT. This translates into CASSQGDSPGNTIYF.

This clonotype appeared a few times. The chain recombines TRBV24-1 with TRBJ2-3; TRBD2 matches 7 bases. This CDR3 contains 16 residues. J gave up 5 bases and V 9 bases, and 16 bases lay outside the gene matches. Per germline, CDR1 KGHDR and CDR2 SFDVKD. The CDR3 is CATSSLRGGIGDTQYF. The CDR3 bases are TGTGCCACCTCCTCCCTGAGGGGAGGGATCGGAGATACGCAGTATTTT.

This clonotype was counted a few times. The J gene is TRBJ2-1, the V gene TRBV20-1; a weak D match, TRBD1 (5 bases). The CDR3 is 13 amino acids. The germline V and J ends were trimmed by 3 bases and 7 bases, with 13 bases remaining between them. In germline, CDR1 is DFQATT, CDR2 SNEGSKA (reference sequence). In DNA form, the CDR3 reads TGCAGTGCTAGGGACACCTTTAAGAATGAGCAGTTCTTC. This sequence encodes CSARDTFKNEQFF.

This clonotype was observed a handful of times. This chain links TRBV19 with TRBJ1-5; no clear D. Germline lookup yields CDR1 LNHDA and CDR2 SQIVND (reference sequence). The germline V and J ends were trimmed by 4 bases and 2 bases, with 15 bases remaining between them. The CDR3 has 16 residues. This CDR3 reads CASSTPRGRGNQPQHF. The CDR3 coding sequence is TGTGCCAGTAGTACCCCTCGGGGTAGGGGCAATCAGCCCCAGCATTTT.

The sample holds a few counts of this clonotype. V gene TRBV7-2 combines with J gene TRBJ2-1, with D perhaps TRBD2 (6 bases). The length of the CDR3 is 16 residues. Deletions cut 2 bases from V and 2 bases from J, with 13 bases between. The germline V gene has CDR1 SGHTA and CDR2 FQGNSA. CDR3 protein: CASSLYAGGAYNEQFF. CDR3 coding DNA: TGTGCCAGCAGCTTATACGCCGGGGGTGCCTACAATGAGCAGTTCTTC.

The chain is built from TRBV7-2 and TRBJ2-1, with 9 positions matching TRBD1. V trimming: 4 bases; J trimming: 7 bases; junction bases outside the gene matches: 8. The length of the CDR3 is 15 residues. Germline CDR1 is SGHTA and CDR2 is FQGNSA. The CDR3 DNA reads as TGTGCCAGCAGCTCCTGGACAGGGGAAATGAATGAGCAGTTCTTC. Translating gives CASSSWTGEMNEQFF.

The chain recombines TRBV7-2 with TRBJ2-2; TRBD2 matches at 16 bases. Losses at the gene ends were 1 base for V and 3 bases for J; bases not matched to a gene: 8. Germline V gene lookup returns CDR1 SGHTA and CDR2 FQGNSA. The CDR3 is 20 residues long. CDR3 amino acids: CASSLVVGTSGGAHTGELFF. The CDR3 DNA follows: TGTGCCAGCAGCTTAGTAGTGGGGACTAGCGGGGGGGCCCACACCGGGGAGCTGTTTTTT.